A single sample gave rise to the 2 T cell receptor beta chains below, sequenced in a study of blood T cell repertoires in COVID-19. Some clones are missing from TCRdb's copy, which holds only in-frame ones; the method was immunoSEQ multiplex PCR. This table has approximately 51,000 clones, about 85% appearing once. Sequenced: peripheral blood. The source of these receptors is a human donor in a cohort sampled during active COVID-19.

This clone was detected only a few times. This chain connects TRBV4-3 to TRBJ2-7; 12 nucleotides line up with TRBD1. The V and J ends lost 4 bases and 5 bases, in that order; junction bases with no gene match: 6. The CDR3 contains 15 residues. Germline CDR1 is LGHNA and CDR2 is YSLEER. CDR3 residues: CASSPGTGGFHEQYF. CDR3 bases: TGCGCCAGCAGCCCCGGGACAGGGGGCTTCCACGAGCAGTACTTC.

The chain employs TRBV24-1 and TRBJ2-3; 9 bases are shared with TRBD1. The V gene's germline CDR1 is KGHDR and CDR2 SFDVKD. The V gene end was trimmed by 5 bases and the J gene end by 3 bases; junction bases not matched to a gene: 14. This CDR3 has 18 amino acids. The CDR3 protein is CATSGTPGQGSSTDTQYF. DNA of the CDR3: TGTGCCACCAGTGGCACCCCGGGACAGGGTTCGAGTACAGATACGCAGTATTTT.